These 9 T cell receptor beta chains came from one sample sequenced in a study of cytomegalovirus exposure and HLA in healthy donors. The PCR ran on 60 Vbeta and 13 Jbeta primers. Sequencing was performed with immunoSEQ multiplex PCR; in TCRdb, only in-frame clones are kept and a portion is missing. The repertoire has more than 95,000 clones, about 78% of them found once; the top ten carry 0.95% to 1.5%. The sample taken for sequencing was PBMCs. These receptor sequences come from a female donor in good health and CMV-seronegative.

The CDR3 coding sequence is TGTGCCAGCTCGACAGGCCGTAATGAAAAACTGTTTTTT. As protein: CASSTGRNEKLFF. V is TRBV18 and J is TRBJ1-4; TRBD1 is a possible D gene (6 bases). Germline CDR1 reads KGHSH; CDR2 reads LQKENI. V gave up 6 bases and J gave up 4 bases, with 9 bases separating them. The CDR3 totals 13 residues. Full variable domain (rest looked up from reference TRBV18 and TRBJ1-4): NAGVMQNPRHLVRRRGQEARLRCSPMKGHSHVYWYRQLPEEGLKFMVYLQKENIIDESGMPKERFSAEFPKEGPSILRIQQVVRGDSAAYFCASSTGRNEKLFFGSGTQLSVL.

The J gene is TRBJ2-3, the V gene TRBV5-4; 8 positions agree with TRBD1. V trimming: 7 bases; J trimming: 4 bases; junction bases outside the gene matches: 11. The CDR3 totals 15 residues. Germline-derived CDR1 and CDR2 are SGHNT and YYREEE (reference sequence). CDR3 loop: CASGTPGQEADTQYF. Written as DNA, the CDR3 is TGTGCCAGCGGGACCCCGGGACAGGAGGCAGATACGCAGTATTTT.

This chain links TRBV18 with TRBJ1-6; 7 nucleotides align to TRBD1. Looked up from germline, CDR1 is KGHSH and CDR2 is LQKENI. CDR3 length: 16 residues. J gave up 5 bases and V 3 bases, and 7 bases lay outside the gene matches. The CDR3 reads CASSPLGTADNSPLHF. The CDR3 nucleotides are TGTGCCAGCTCACCCCTTGGGACAGCGGATAATTCACCCCTCCACTTT.

The CDR3 reads CASRSGLNTIYF. CDR3 nucleotides: TGTGCCAGCAGATCCGGGTTGAACACCATATATTTT. This chain connects TRBV6-5 to TRBJ1-3; no clear D. Germline values: CDR1 MNHEY, CDR2 SVGAGI. V lost 6 bases to trimming and J lost 7 bases, with 10 bases between them. This CDR3 is built from 12 residues.

In its sample, this clone was seen a few times. The rearrangement links TRBV4-1 to TRBJ2-7; 9 positions match TRBD1. This CDR3 spans 15 amino acids. Germline V CDR1 and CDR2: MGHRA, YSYEKL. Trimming took 5 bases from V and 3 from J; bases not matched to a gene: 8. CDR3 sequence reads: CASSSGTGNVYEQYF. DNA of the CDR3: TGCGCCAGCAGCTCCGGGACAGGGAACGTCTACGAGCAGTACTTC.

The CDR3 region has the DNA TGTGCCAGCAGTGGGATGATCGACAGGAATCAGCCCCAGCATTTT. This codes for CASSGMIDRNQPQHF. The chain is built from TRBV2 and TRBJ1-5, with D perhaps matching TRBD1 (6 bases). There are 15 residues in the CDR3. Germline lookup yields CDR1 SNHLY and CDR2 FYNNEI. With 4 bases removed from V and 4 bases from J, the gap between germline ends came to 14 bases.

In this sample, this clone turned up once. The chain links TRBV6-1 to TRBJ1-2; D not certain. Trimming pared 6 bases from V and 8 bases from J, leaving 19 bases between. The length of the CDR3 is 14 residues. Germline V gene lookup returns CDR1 MNHNS and CDR2 SASEGT. The CDR3 here is CASSEPPLLRGYTF. For the CDR3, the DNA is TGTGCCAGCAGCGAACCCCCTCTCCTGCGAGGCTACACCTTC.

The gene calls are TRBV19 and TRBJ2-7, with D possibly being TRBD2 (7 bases). V dropped 6 bases and J dropped 4 bases, with 19 bases sitting between them. The CDR3 is 15 amino acids. Germline values: CDR1 LNHDA, CDR2 SQIVND (reference sequence). The DNA for the CDR3 is TGTGCCAGTAGCAGGACCCGGGGGGCAGAGTACGAGCAGTACTTC. Encoded protein: CASSRTRGAEYEQYF.

The chain couples TRBV18 to TRBJ2-6; TRBD1 is a possible D gene (5 bases). Trimming shortened V by 3 bases and J by 15 bases, and 18 bases separated the two germline ends. CDR3 length equals 14 residues. Germline V gives CDR1 KGHSH, CDR2 LQKENI. In nucleotides, the CDR3 is TGTGCCAGCTCACCGGGGCAGAGAAGAGACGGCCTGACTTTC. Protein product: CASSPGQRRDGLTF. The entire variable domain, with the rest obtained from reference TRBV18 and TRBJ2-6, is as follows: NAGVMQNPRHLVRRRGQEARLRCSPMKGHSHVYWYRQLPEEGLKFMVYLQKENIIDESGMPKERFSAEFPKEGPSILRIQQVVRGDSAAYFCASSPGQRRDGLTFGAGSRLTVL.